A single sample gave rise to the 4 T cell receptor beta chains below, sequenced in a study of T cell repertoires in ileal Crohn's disease. Time point in this sample: proximal margin of the surgical specimen (macroscopically non-inflamed). Only in-frame clones appear in the TCRdb table, and some are missing; sequencing was by immunoSEQ multiplex PCR. The table has approximately 6,700 clones, about two thirds seen once. Sequencing was done on a sample of ileal tissue. These receptors all stem from an adult with Crohn's disease.

The V and J genes are TRBV19 and TRBJ1-2; 8 bases line up with TRBD1. The germline gives CDR1 LNHDA, CDR2 SQIVND (reference sequence). V lost 5 bases, J lost 4 bases, and 9 bases stayed unmatched. The CDR3 contains 15 residues. The CDR3 protein is CASSLDRASFYGYTF. The CDR3, as DNA: TGTGCCAGTAGTCTGGACAGGGCCAGCTTCTATGGCTACACCTTC.

This clone was counted between two and nine times. The chain links TRBV28 to TRBJ2-2, with a tentative D call TRBD2 (6 bases). CDR1 MDHEN and CDR2 SYDVKM come from the germline V gene. The CDR3 is 16 amino acids. Deletions cut 0 bases from V and 6 bases from J, with 14 bases between. The CDR3 sequence: CASSLWNSGAPGELFF. The CDR3 nucleotides are TGTGCCAGCAGTTTATGGAATAGCGGAGCACCCGGGGAGCTGTTTTTT. Drawing the rest from reference TRBV28 and TRBJ2-2, the complete variable domain is DVKVTQSSRYLVKRTGEKVFLECVQDMDHENMFWYRQDPGLGLRLIYFSYDVKMKEKGDIPEGYSVSREKKERFSLILESASTNQTSMYLCASSLWNSGAPGELFFGEGSRLTVL.

This chain uses TRBV5-1 with TRBJ2-1; 9 nucleotides align to TRBD1. The CDR3 consists of 13 residues. V lost 3 bases, J lost 7 bases, and 2 bases stayed unmatched. Per the germline V gene, CDR1 is SGHRS and CDR2 is YFSETQ. The CDR3 DNA is TGCGCCAGCAGCTCGACAGGGGGAAATGAGCAGTTCTTC. Protein product: CASSSTGGNEQFF.

The genes are TRBV19 and TRBJ1-5; TRBD1 might be the D (5 bases). V was clipped by 4 bases and J by 0 bases, with 16 bases between them. The CDR3 is 17 residues long. Germline loops: CDR1 LNHDA, CDR2 SQIVND (reference sequence). CDR3 nucleotide sequence: TGTGCCAGTAGTAGGCTCGGGGGGGGATATAGCAATCAGCCCCAGCATTTT. It codes for CASSRLGGGYSNQPQHF.